These 17 T cell receptor beta chains were sequenced from one sample in a study of blood T cell repertoires in COVID-19. The data were produced by immunoSEQ multiplex PCR, yet TCRdb's version contains in-frame clones alone and is incomplete. The sample holds some 110,000 clones, approximately 83% seen once. Sequencing input: peripheral blood. These receptor sequences come from a woman aged 80 or over with active or convalescent COVID-19.

CDR3 nucleotide sequence: TGTGCCAGCAGTTCCCAGAAGTCTGGAGACACCGGGGAGCTGTTTTTT. Translating gives CASSSQKSGDTGELFF. The rearrangement joins TRBV6-6 to TRBJ2-2; no definite D call. Deletions cut 4 bases from V and 3 bases from J, with 15 bases between. This CDR3 contains 16 residues. In germline, CDR1 is MNHNY, CDR2 SVGAGI (reference sequence).

This chain connects TRBV28 to TRBJ1-3, with D possibly matching TRBD1 (5 bases). The CDR3 runs 15 residues. The V gene lost 2 bases and the J gene lost 8 bases, with 16 bases spanning the gap. CDR1 is MDHEN and CDR2 is SYDVKM in the germline V gene. DNA of the CDR3: TGTGCCAGCAGTTTACCCCGGGGGGTGTTTGACACCATATATTTT. Its protein is CASSLPRGVFDTIYF.

The V and J genes are TRBV24-1 and TRBJ2-3, with 7 bases identical to TRBD1. The CDR3 contains 14 residues. V trimming: 7 bases; J trimming: 1 base; junction bases outside the gene matches: 4. The V gene's germline CDR1 is KGHDR and CDR2 SFDVKD. The CDR3 protein is CATRDRVGTDTQYF. CDR3 DNA sequence: TGTGCCACCAGAGACAGGGTCGGCACAGATACGCAGTATTTT.

This clone was recorded only once. The chain joins TRBV7-2 to TRBJ1-6; D is unclear. The germline CDR1 and CDR2 sequences are SGHTA and FQGNSA. The CDR3 has 16 amino acids. V dropped 2 bases and J dropped 3 bases, with 11 bases sitting between them. CDR3 nucleotide sequence: TGTGCCAGCAGCTTACTAGCTATCATCTATAATTCACCCCTCCACTTT. Encoded protein: CASSLLAIIYNSPLHF.

As DNA, the CDR3 is TGTGCCAGCAGAAAGCCTAGCACAGATACGCAGTATTTT. Protein sequence: CASRKPSTDTQYF. The chain combines TRBV6-5 with TRBJ2-3; D remains unclear. V lost 6 bases and J lost 0, with 7 bases in between. This CDR3 has 13 residues. Germline CDR1 is MNHEY and CDR2 is SVGAGI.

The chain employs TRBV6-5 and TRBJ2-7; TRBD1 matches 9 bases. Germline CDR1 MNHEY, CDR2 SVGAGI. CDR3 size: 13 residues. Trimming cost V 6 bases and J 5 bases; bases outside gene matches: 5. The CDR3 DNA is TGTGCCAGCAGGGGGACAGGGAGGAACGAGCAGTACTTC. It is translated as CASRGTGRNEQYF.

The CDR3 sequence: CSVDLRSTDTQYF. The DNA of the CDR3 is TGCAGCGTTGATCTACGGAGCACAGATACGCAGTATTTT. The chain joins TRBV29-1 to TRBJ2-3, with D uncertain. Germline loops: CDR1 SQVTM, CDR2 ANQGSEA. The CDR3 is 13 amino acids. The V end was cut by 3 bases, the J end by 0 bases, with 7 bases between.

V and J are TRBV5-1 and TRBJ2-7; TRBD2 agrees at 15 bases. Trimming at V came to 4 bases and at J to 6 bases, leaving 8 bases not matched to a gene. The CDR3 loop spans 16 amino acids. Germline V lookup: CDR1 SGHRS, CDR2 YFSETQ. CDR3 region: CASSPGTSGGLSEQYF. The CDR3 bases are TGCGCCAGCAGCCCGGGGACTAGCGGGGGGCTCAGCGAGCAGTACTTC.

This chain links TRBV4-1 with TRBJ2-2, with TRBD1 identical over 7 bases. CDR1 is MGHRA, CDR2 YSYEKL, per germline. The CDR3 covers 15 residues. The junction had 2 bases not matched to a gene; V was cut back by 3 bases and J by 1 base. The CDR3 protein is CASSQGDRNTGELFF. The CDR3 DNA reads TGCGCCAGCAGCCAGGGGGACAGGAACACCGGGGAGCTGTTTTTT.

This clone was seen a few times. The chain is built from TRBV4-2 and TRBJ1-1, with unresolved D. CDR1 is LGHNA and CDR2 is YNFKEQ in the germline V gene. The length of the CDR3 is 14 residues. V dropped 1 base and J dropped 1 base, with 7 bases sitting between them. CDR3 sequence (DNA): TGTGCCAGCAGCCAAGCCAGTACGAACACTGAAGCTTTCTTT. It specifies CASSQASTNTEAFF.

The rearrangement joins TRBV5-4 to TRBJ1-1; tentative D call: TRBD1 (6 bases). Germline V gives CDR1 SGHNT, CDR2 YYREEE (reference sequence). V lost 1 base to trimming and J lost 5 bases, with 18 bases between them. The CDR3 length is 16 residues. The CDR3 sequence is CASSLKGGARNTEAFF. CDR3 in DNA: TGTGCCAGCAGCTTGAAAGGGGGGGCGAGGAATACTGAAGCTTTCTTT.

The chain couples TRBV6-5 to TRBJ2-3; TRBD2 matches at 14 bases. The CDR3 runs 15 residues. V shed 6 bases, J shed 3 bases, and the junction held 2 bases outside the gene matches. Germline loops: CDR1 MNHEY, CDR2 SVGAGI. The chain's CDR3 is CASSRTSGGTDTQYF. As DNA, the CDR3 is TGTGCCAGCAGCAGGACTAGCGGGGGGACAGATACGCAGTATTTT.

The J gene is TRBJ1-1, the V gene TRBV2, with D maybe TRBD1 (5 bases). Trimming cost V 4 bases and J 3 bases, with 9 bases left between them. Germline CDR1 is SNHLY and CDR2 is FYNNEI. The CDR3 has 13 residues. For the CDR3, the DNA is TGTGCCAGCAGTGGGTTGGGGCACACTGAAGCTTTCTTT. This translates into CASSGLGHTEAFF.

This chain uses TRBV24-1 with TRBJ1-1; 7 bases agree with TRBD1. Germline V gives CDR1 KGHDR, CDR2 SFDVKD. This CDR3 contains 18 residues. Trimming cost V 8 bases and J 1 base; bases outside gene matches: 18. The CDR3 nucleotides read TGTGCCACCATATTTGCCCTATCGGGACAGAGTGAGAACACTGAAGCTTTCTTT. Translating it yields CATIFALSGQSENTEAFF.

V is TRBV28 and J is TRBJ1-2; possible D gene TRBD1, 6 bases. In germline, CDR1 is MDHEN, CDR2 SYDVKM. CDR3 size: 14 residues. V was pared by 2 bases and J by 4 bases, with 11 bases between. The CDR3 sequence is CASSLGKGGYGYTF. The CDR3 nucleotides are TGTGCCAGCAGTTTAGGAAAAGGGGGCTATGGCTACACCTTC.

This clone was found a few times. The genes are TRBV2 and TRBJ1-1; no definite D call. Trimming removed 5 bases from V and 4 bases from J, with 8 bases in between. The CDR3 covers 12 residues. Germline V lookup: CDR1 SNHLY, CDR2 FYNNEI. The CDR3 here is CASSSTGTEAFF. Here the CDR3 DNA reads TGTGCCAGCAGTTCTACTGGCACTGAAGCTTTCTTT.

The chain recombines TRBV4-1 with TRBJ1-1; D not resolved. Germline CDR1 is MGHRA and CDR2 is YSYEKL. Trimming stripped 0 bases from V and 4 bases from J, with 15 bases between. This CDR3 comprises 16 residues. The CDR3 DNA reads TGCGCCAGCAGCCAAGATGGTCACAGCCTGGGCACTGAAGCTTTCTTT. Translating it yields CASSQDGHSLGTEAFF.